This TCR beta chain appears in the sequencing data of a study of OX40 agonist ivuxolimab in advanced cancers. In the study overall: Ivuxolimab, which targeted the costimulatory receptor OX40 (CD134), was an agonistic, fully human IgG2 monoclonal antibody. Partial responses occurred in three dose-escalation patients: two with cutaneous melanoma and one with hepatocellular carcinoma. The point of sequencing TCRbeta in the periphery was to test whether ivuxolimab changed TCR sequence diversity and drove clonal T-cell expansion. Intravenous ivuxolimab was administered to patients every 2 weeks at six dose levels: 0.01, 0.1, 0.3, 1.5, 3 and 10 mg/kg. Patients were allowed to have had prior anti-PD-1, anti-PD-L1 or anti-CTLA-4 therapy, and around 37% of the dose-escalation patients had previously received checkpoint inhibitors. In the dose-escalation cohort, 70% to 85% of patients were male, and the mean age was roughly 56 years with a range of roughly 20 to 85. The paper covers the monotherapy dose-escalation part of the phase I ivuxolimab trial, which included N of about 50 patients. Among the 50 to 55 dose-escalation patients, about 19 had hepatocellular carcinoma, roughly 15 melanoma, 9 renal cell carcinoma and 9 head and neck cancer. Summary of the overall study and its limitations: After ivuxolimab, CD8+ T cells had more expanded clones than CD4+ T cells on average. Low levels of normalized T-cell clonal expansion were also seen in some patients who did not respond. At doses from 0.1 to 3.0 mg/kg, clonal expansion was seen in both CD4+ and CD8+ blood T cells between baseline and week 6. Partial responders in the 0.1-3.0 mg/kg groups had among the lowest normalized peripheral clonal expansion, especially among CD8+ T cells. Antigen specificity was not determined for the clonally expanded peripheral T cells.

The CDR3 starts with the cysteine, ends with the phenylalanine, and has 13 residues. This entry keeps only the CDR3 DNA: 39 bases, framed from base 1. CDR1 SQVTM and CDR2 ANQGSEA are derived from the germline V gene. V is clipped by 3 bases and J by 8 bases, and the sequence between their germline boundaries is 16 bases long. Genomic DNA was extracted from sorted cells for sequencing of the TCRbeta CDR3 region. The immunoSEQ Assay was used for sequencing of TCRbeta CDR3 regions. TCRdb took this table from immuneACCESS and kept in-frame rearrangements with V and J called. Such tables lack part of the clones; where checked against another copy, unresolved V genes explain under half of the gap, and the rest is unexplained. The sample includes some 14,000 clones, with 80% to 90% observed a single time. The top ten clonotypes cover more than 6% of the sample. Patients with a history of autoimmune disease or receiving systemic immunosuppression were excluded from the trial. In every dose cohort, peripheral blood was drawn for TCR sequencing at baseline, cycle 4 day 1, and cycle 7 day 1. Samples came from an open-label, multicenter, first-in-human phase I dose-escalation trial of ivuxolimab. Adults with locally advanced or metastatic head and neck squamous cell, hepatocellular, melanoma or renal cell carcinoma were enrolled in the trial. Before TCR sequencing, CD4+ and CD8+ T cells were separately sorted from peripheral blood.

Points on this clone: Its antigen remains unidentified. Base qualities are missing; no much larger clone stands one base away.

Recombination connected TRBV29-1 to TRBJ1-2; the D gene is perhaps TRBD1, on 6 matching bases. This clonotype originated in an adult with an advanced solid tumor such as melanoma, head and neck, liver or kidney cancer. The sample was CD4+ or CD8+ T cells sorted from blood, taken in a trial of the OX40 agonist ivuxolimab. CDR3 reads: CSVDQQGSGGYTF. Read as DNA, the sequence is TGCAGCGTTGACCAACAGGGATCGGGAGGCTACACCTTC.